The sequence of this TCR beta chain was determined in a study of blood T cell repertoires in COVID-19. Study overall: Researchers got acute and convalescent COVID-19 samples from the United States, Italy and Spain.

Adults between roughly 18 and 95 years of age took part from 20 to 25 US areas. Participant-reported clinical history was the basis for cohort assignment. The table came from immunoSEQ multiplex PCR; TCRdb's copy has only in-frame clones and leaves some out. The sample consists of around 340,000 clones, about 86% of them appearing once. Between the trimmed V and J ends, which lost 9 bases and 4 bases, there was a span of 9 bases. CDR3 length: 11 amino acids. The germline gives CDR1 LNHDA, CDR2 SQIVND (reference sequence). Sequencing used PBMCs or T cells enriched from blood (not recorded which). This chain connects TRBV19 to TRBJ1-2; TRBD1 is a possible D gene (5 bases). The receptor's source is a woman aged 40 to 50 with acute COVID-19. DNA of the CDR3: TGTGCCAGCACGACAGCCTATGGCTACACCTTC. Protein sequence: CASTTAYGYTF.